This TCR beta chain was retrieved from a study of cytomegalovirus exposure and HLA in healthy donors. Study results and caveats: Analyses of presence and absence presupposed an approximately uniform sequencing depth across donors.

With 0 bases removed from V and 8 bases from J, the gap between germline ends came to 17 bases. Germline V gives CDR1 SEHNR, CDR2 FQNEAQ (reference sequence). The CDR3 sequence is 16 residues long. Notes on this clone: As yet, its antigen is unknown.

The PCR had 60 Vbeta and 13 Jbeta primers. Assay: immunoSEQ multiplex PCR; the TCRdb copy retains only in-frame clones and omits some. The profile shows 150,000 to 200,000 clones, just under 80% of them singletons. This TCR came from a woman between 50 and 59 years old in good health and CMV-seropositive. The gene calls are TRBV7-9 and TRBJ2-1, with TRBD2 as a possible D gene (7 bases). The sample taken for sequencing was PBMCs. The CDR3 DNA is TGTGCCAGCAGCTTAGCGGGAGGGGGGGGCCTATATGAGCAGTTCTTC. Amino acids: CASSLAGGGGLYEQFF.